This TCR beta chain was retrieved from a study of blood T cell repertoires in COVID-19. As for the study in general: Sites across the United States, Italy and Spain contributed samples from acute and convalescent COVID-19. T cells, B-cell-depleted T cells, or PBMCs provided the cDNA or gDNA that served as material.

Clones were sequenced by immunoSEQ multiplex PCR, and TCRdb holds only the in-frame ones, with some missing. The sample yields more than 110,000 clones, around 80% seen once. Unmatched junction bases numbered 14, after V lost 4 bases and J lost 13 bases. The V gene's germline CDR1 is SGHRS and CDR2 YFSETQ. This CDR3 is built from 15 residues. The gene calls are TRBV5-1 and TRBJ2-1; 10 nucleotides align to TRBD2. Sequencing was performed on peripheral blood. The source of this sequence is a man aged 60-69 years with acute or convalescent COVID-19. CDR3 bases: TGCGCCAGCAGCCCCCTCCCTAGCGGGAGCGGGCCTCAGTTCTTC. It translates to CASSPLPSGSGPQFF.